This T cell receptor (beta chain) is drawn from a study of T cells in Graves' hyperthyroidism and ophthalmopathy. CDR3 size: 16 residues. V was cut by 8 bases and J by 7 bases, with 23 bases left in between. In germline, CDR1 is SGHVS, CDR2 FQNEAQ. RNA transcripts were the template for amplifying TCR beta CDR3 regions. With the HTBI primer set, the TCR CDR3 went through a first round of RT-PCR. TCRdb reanalysed the multiplex PCR reads using MiXCR and keeps one entry per CDR3 protein. The data hold 450,000 to 700,000 distinct CDR3 sequences, with roughly 50% observed a single time. Uncontrolled infection, other autoimmune disease, pregnancy or lactation barred patients from enrollment.

The rearrangement joins TRBV7-8 to TRBJ1-4; D perhaps matches TRBD1 (5 bases). Material for sequencing was peripheral blood or thyroid tissue (not recorded which). This receptor was identified in an adult woman with Graves' disease, either hyperthyroidism or ophthalmopathy (not recorded which). CDR3 sequence reads: CASSPTTAGTGEKLFF. The CDR3 nucleotides read TGTGCCAGCTCACCAACGACAGCGGGGACGGGTGAAAAACTGTTTTTT.